A selection of T cell receptor beta chains follows, all from one sample in a study of blood T cell repertoires in COVID-19. TCRdb's copy holds only in-frame clones and misses some; the assay was immunoSEQ multiplex PCR. The data hold a few hundred thousand clones, with 70% to 90% observed a single time. The sequenced sample consisted of PBMCs or T cells enriched from blood (not recorded which). All receptors derive from a woman in her 50s who had recovered from COVID-19. CDR3s include the opening cysteine and the closing phenylalanine or tryptophan. D genes are given only for firm matches. Not every row has a clone size; where given, it reads once, few, many or a size class.

clone size	D gene	J gene	V gene	CDR3 protein	CDR3 DNA
many	.	TRBJ1-4	TRBV6-2/TRBV6-3	CASSPPEDRPGGEKLFF	TGTGCCAGCAGTCCCCCCGAAGACAGGCCTGGGGGTGAAAAACTGTTTTTT
.	TRBD1	TRBJ1-5	TRBV4-1	CASSGGPDRDQPQHF	TGCGCCAGCAGCGGTGGCCCCGACAGGGATCAGCCCCAGCATTTT
.	.	TRBJ2-3	TRBV6-1	CASSEIARTTYNTDTQYF	TGTGCCAGCAGTGAAATCGCGAGGACAACTTATAACACAGATACGCAGTATTTT
once	.	TRBJ1-6	TRBV11-3	CASSFHRDSPLHF	TGTGCCAGCAGCTTCCACAGGGATTCACCCCTCCACTTT
.	.	TRBJ2-2	TRBV11-3	CASSLEEYTGELFF	TGTGCCAGCAGCTTAGAGGAGTACACCGGGGAGCTGTTTTTT
.	TRBD1	TRBJ1-6	TRBV5-4	CASSTRTGAVSPLHF	TGTGCCAGCAGCACTCGGACAGGGGCAGTTTCACCCCTCCACTTT
.	.	TRBJ1-1	TRBV18	CASSPRDILGDTEAFF	TGTGCCAGCTCACCCAGAGACATCCTCGGGGACACTGAAGCTTTCTTT
.	.	TRBJ1-4	TRBV2	CASSSGPLNEKLFF	TGTGCCAGCAGTTCGGGTCCACTTAATGAAAAACTGTTTTTT
.	TRBD2	TRBJ2-7	TRBV11-2	CASSPQPSGSVYEQYF	TGTGCCAGCAGCCCGCAGCCTAGCGGGAGTGTCTACGAGCAGTACTTC
.	TRBD2	TRBJ2-1	TRBV30	CAWRTGLGSSYNEQFF	TGTGCCTGGAGGACGGGACTAGGGAGTTCCTACAATGAGCAGTTCTTC
.	TRBD1	TRBJ1-2	TRBV5-1	CASSNSTGGKGYTF	TGCGCCAGCTCCAACTCGACAGGGGGTAAAGGCTACACCTTC
.	.	TRBJ1-5	TRBV4-1	CASSQPLPGQPQHF	TGCGCCAGCAGCCAACCCCTCCCCGGTCAGCCCCAGCATTTT
.	.	TRBJ2-7	TRBV7-6	CASSHWGDEQYF	TGTGCCAGCAGCCACTGGGGGGACGAGCAGTACTTC
.	.	TRBJ1-5	TRBV7-8	CASSLRQLDSNQPQHF	TGTGCCAGCAGCCTTCGACAGTTAGATAGCAATCAGCCCCAGCATTTT
few	TRBD2	TRBJ2-5	TRBV9	CASSLAGGETQYF	TGTGCCAGCAGCCTAGCGGGAGGGGAGACCCAGTACTTC
.	.	TRBJ1-1	TRBV4-1	CASRGVRGLPNTEAFF	TGCGCCAGCCGTGGCGTCCGCGGACTACCGAACACTGAAGCTTTCTTT
.	.	TRBJ1-1	TRBV2	CASSVVQGGTEAFF	TGTGCCAGCAGTGTGGTTCAGGGAGGCACTGAAGCTTTCTTT
.	TRBD1	TRBJ2-5	TRBV3-1/TRBV3-2	CASSHTGVWTQYF	TGTGCCAGCAGCCACACAGGGGTGTGGACCCAGTACTTC
.	.	TRBJ1-2	TRBV9	CASSVTGTYGYTF	TGTGCCAGCAGCGTCACAGGGACCTATGGCTACACCTTC
.	.	TRBJ2-1	TRBV11-2	CASQAYNEQFF	TGTGCCAGCCAGGCCTACAATGAGCAGTTCTTC
once	.	TRBJ1-3	TRBV9	CASSVNSRGNTIYF	TGTGCCAGCAGCGTCAACAGCCGAGGAAACACCATATATTTT
.	.	TRBJ1-1	TRBV27	CASSLKKGGDNTEAFF	TGTGCCAGCAGTTTAAAAAAAGGGGGTGACAACACTGAAGCTTTCTTT
.	TRBD1	TRBJ1-5	TRBV28	CASKGQGRSNQPQHF	TGTGCCAGCAAAGGACAGGGGCGCAGTAATCAGCCCCAGCATTTT
.	TRBD2	TRBJ2-1	TRBV7-3	CASSFLAGVYNEQFF	TGTGCCAGCAGCTTCTTAGCGGGAGTCTACAATGAGCAGTTCTTC
.	TRBD1	TRBJ1-2	TRBV7-9	CASESTGTGLNYGYTF	TGTGCCAGCGAATCCACCGGGACAGGGCTAAACTATGGCTACACCTTC
.	TRBD1	TRBJ1-5	TRBV28	CASSFQDRANQPQHF	TGTGCCAGCAGTTTCCAGGACAGGGCAAATCAGCCCCAGCATTTT
.	TRBD2	TRBJ2-3	TRBV4-2	CASSQTGTSGSGGPDTQYF	TGTGCCAGCAGCCAAACCGGGACTAGCGGGAGTGGGGGGCCAGATACGCAGTATTTT
.	.	TRBJ1-5	TRBV2	CASTAGVEQPQHF	TGTGCCAGCACTGCAGGGGTTGAACAGCCCCAGCATTTT
.	.	TRBJ2-1	TRBV7-9	CASSLAGSEGQFF	TGTGCCAGCAGCTTAGCCGGCAGCGAGGGGCAGTTCTTC
once	.	TRBJ1-2	TRBV30	CAWSPTGYYGYTF	TGTGCCTGGTCCCCGACAGGCTACTATGGCTACACCTTC
.	TRBD2	TRBJ2-7	TRBV10-3	CAIREREGYPYEQYF	TGTGCCATTAGGGAGCGGGAGGGCTACCCTTACGAGCAGTACTTC
.	TRBD1	TRBJ1-6	TRBV28	CASSPLSGTEAANSALHF	TGTGCCAGCAGTCCCCTATCCGGGACAGAAGCTGCTAATTCAGCCCTCCACTTT
.	TRBD1	TRBJ1-4	TRBV30	CAWSAGTGASTNEKLFF	TGTGCCTGGAGTGCAGGGACAGGGGCTTCCACTAATGAAAAACTGTTTTTT
.	.	TRBJ1-2	TRBV2	CASSGQAPLRGYTF	TGTGCCAGCAGTGGGCAGGCCCCACTTAGGGGCTACACCTTC
.	TRBD1	TRBJ1-1	TRBV18	CASSPQGTGGFNTEAFF	TGTGCCAGCTCACCACAAGGGACAGGGGGCTTCAACACTGAAGCTTTCTTT
few	.	TRBJ1-1	TRBV6-5	CASSYSTGGGTEAFF	TGTGCCAGCAGTTACTCGACCGGGGGTGGCACTGAAGCTTTCTTT
.	TRBD1	TRBJ2-5	TRBV3-1/TRBV3-2	CASERQGMYF	TGTGCCAGCGAAAGACAGGGGATGTACTTC
.	.	TRBJ2-1	TRBV18	CASSPMDIYNEQFF	TGTGCCAGCTCACCTATGGACATCTACAATGAGCAGTTCTTC
.	TRBD2	TRBJ2-3	TRBV7-3	CASSPGGLAGDTQYF	TGTGCCAGCAGCCCCGGGGGACTAGCGGGAGATACGCAGTATTTT
.	.	TRBJ1-5	TRBV7-2	CASSLVSHSVPQHF	TGTGCCAGCAGCTTAGTTTCTCACAGTGTGCCCCAGCATTTT
.	.	TRBJ2-1	TRBV9	CASSVGSGTYNEQFF	TGTGCCAGCAGCGTAGGTAGCGGCACCTACAATGAGCAGTTCTTC
.	TRBD2	TRBJ2-7	TRBV20-1	CSASSGTSSYEQYF	TGCAGTGCTAGTAGCGGGACGAGCTCCTACGAGCAGTACTTC
.	.	TRBJ1-1	TRBV3-1/TRBV3-2	CASSQTGTKTFF	TGTGCCAGCAGCCAAACCGGGACAAAAACTTTCTTT
few	TRBD2	TRBJ2-2	TRBV4-1	CASRAGTSGRRESGELFF	TGCGCCAGCAGGGCCGGGACTAGCGGGAGACGGGAGTCCGGGGAGCTGTTTTTT
.	TRBD1	TRBJ2-1	TRBV15	CATSRRTGGAHNEQFF	TGTGCCACCAGCAGACGGACAGGGGGCGCCCACAATGAGCAGTTCTTC